This passage covers 30 T cell receptor beta chains from one sample sequenced in a study of blood T cells in healthy people across ages. PCR was performed a second time for about 7 to 11 cycles using a sample-barcoded 5' primer and a J-beta primer mix. TCRdb re-analysed the 5' RACE reads in MiXCR, keeping a single row per CDR3 protein. This table has roughly 2 million distinct CDR3 sequences, 49% appearing once. The sequenced sample consisted of blood. All receptors come from a woman between 40 and 55 years old in good health.

Ten or more counts support this clonotype. The chain uses TRBV7-3 and TRBJ1-1, with 7 positions matching TRBD1. This CDR3 contains 15 residues. Germline values: CDR1 SGHTA, CDR2 FQGTGA. J lost 6 bases, V lost 5 bases, and 12 bases had no gene match. As DNA, the CDR3 is TGTGCCAGCAGCCCATATACGACAGGGACTTCTGAAGCTTTCTTT. It specifies CASSPYTTGTSEAFF.

This clonotype is a singleton in its sample. The chain joins TRBV7-2 to TRBJ2-4; perhaps TRBD1 as D (6 bases). The DNA end is a closer match to TRBJ2-7, so the J assignment may be wrong. The CDR3 has 15 residues. CDR1 and CDR2 (germline): SGHTA, FQGNSA. For the CDR3, the DNA is TGTGCCAGCAGCTTAGAGGTCAGGGGAACCTACGAGCAGTACTTC. Its protein product is CASSLEVRGTYEQYF.

The V gene is TRBV7-2, the J gene TRBJ2-5; a weak D match, TRBD1 (6 bases). Germline-derived CDR1 and CDR2 are SGHTA and FQGNSA. Trimming cost V 3 bases and J 5 bases, with 13 bases left between them. CDR3 length: 14 amino acids. CDR3 amino acids: CASSFQGMQETQYF. The CDR3 coding sequence is TGTGCCAGCAGCTTCCAGGGGATGCAGGAGACCCAGTACTTC. Variable domain in full (rest from reference TRBV7-2 and TRBJ2-5): GAGVSQSPSNKVTEKGKDVELRCDPISGHTALYWYRQSLGQGLEFLIYFQGNSAPDKSGLPSDRFSAERTGGSVSTLTIQRTQQEDSAVYLCASSFQGMQETQYFGPGTRLLVL.

The rearrangement uses TRBV15 and TRBJ2-3, with 13 bases fitting TRBD2. From germline, CDR1 is LNHNV and CDR2 YYDKDF (reference sequence). The CDR3 extends over 19 amino acids. V was clipped by 2 bases and J by 2 bases; unmatched bases: 10. The CDR3 nucleotides are TGTGCCACCAGCAGACCCCCGGGACTAGCGGGACTGTACACAGATACGCAGTATTTT. Amino acid sequence: CATSRPPGLAGLYTDTQYF.

The V call is TRBV20-1, the J call TRBJ2-1; weak D call: TRBD1 (5 bases). Germline V gives CDR1 DFQATT, CDR2 SNEGSKA (reference sequence). Trimming cost V 6 bases and J 6 bases, with 9 bases left between them. This CDR3 region has 11 residues. Here the CDR3 DNA reads TGCAGTGCCCAGGGTTTCAATGAGCAGTTCTTC. This gives the protein CSAQGFNEQFF.

V is TRBV5-8 and J is TRBJ2-7; no reliable D call. Per the germline V gene, CDR1 is SGHTS and CDR2 is YDEGEE. V was trimmed by 4 bases and J by 3 bases, leaving 14 bases between them. CDR3 length: 14 amino acids. The CDR3 sequence is CASSPETAGYEQYF. In DNA, the CDR3 is TGTGCCAGCAGCCCCGAGACGGCAGGCTACGAGCAGTACTTC.

The chain has TRBV6-1 and TRBJ2-1, with TRBD1 as a possible D gene (7 bases). Germline lookup yields CDR1 MNHNS and CDR2 SASEGT. Trimming shortened V by 3 bases and J by 2 bases, and 14 bases separated the two germline ends. The CDR3 loop spans 16 amino acids. CDR3 loop: CASSDVPGGPYNEQFF. The DNA of the CDR3 is TGTGCCAGCAGTGACGTCCCAGGGGGGCCCTACAATGAGCAGTTCTTC.

This chain connects TRBV20-1 to TRBJ2-5, with TRBD2 matching 8 bases. V was pared by 3 bases and J by 5 bases, with 5 bases of the junction left unmatched. The CDR3 extends over 13 amino acids. Germline V CDR1 and CDR2: DFQATT, SNEGSKA (reference sequence). This CDR3 reads CSASPLADETQYF. In DNA, the CDR3 is TGCAGTGCTAGTCCACTAGCGGACGAGACCCAGTACTTC.

The chain is built from TRBV20-1 and TRBJ1-5, with TRBD1 matching 9 bases. The CDR3 totals 15 residues. The germline V gene encodes CDR1 DFQATT and CDR2 SNEGSKA (reference sequence). The J segment lost 5 bases and the V segment lost 5 bases, leaving 10 bases of the junction unmatched. CDR3 in DNA: TGCAGTGCTGCGCGCGGGACAGGGAGGGATCAGCCCCAGCATTTT. It yields the protein CSAARGTGRDQPQHF.

A remark on this clonotype: At one boundary the junction diverges from the germline segment, which might be a read error. The V call is TRBV5-1, the J call TRBJ2-4, with D maybe TRBD1 (5 bases). The J call is doubtful: the DNA matches TRBJ2-7 better. The V gene's germline CDR1 is SGHRS and CDR2 YFSETQ. The CDR3 has 12 amino acids. The CDR3 is CANSFSGSEQYF. The CDR3 DNA is TGCGCCAACAGCTTCTCAGGGTCCGAGCAGTACTTC.

On this clonotype itself: The junction does not match germline at one end; this may be a read error. The V gene is TRBV20-1, the J gene TRBJ1-6, with 9 bases identical to TRBD1. Germline assignment: CDR1 DFQATT and CDR2 SNEGSKA (reference sequence). The length of the CDR3 is 20 residues. Here the CDR3 reads CSARAQLTGTGSSHNSPLHF. The CDR3 nucleotides are TGCAGTGCTAGAGCACAGCTCACCGGGACAGGGAGCTCCCATAATTCACCCCTCCACTTT.

V gene TRBV5-1 combines with J gene TRBJ2-7; maybe TRBD2 (6 bases). The CDR3 consists of 15 residues. Germline V gene lookup returns CDR1 SGHRS and CDR2 YFSETQ. Trimming pared 4 bases from V and 5 bases from J, leaving 19 bases between. The CDR3 sequence: CASSVLGGESNEQYF. CDR3 in DNA: TGCGCCAGCAGCGTCCTAGGCGGGGAGAGCAACGAGCAGTACTTC.

This chain uses TRBV13 with TRBJ2-1; 10 bases fit TRBD2. In germline, CDR1 is PRHDT, CDR2 FYEKMQ (reference sequence). The CDR3 runs to 19 residues. The ends lost 4 bases at V and 5 bases at J; junction bases unmatched: 17. CDR3 in DNA: TGTGCCAGCAGCTCGGCGGTAAGCGGGGGGGCTACCGTACACAATGAGCAGTTCTTC. Translation: CASSSAVSGGATVHNEQFF.

This clonotype turned up a few times. The rearrangement joins TRBV28 to TRBJ2-1, with D possibly being TRBD2 (5 bases). Trimming took off 3 bases at V and 7 bases at J, with 16 bases between the two ends. The CDR3 sequence is 15 residues long. CDR1 and CDR2 from the germline V gene are MDHEN and SYDVKM. The CDR3 coding sequence is TGTGCCAGCAGTTTCTTGGGGATTTCGGGAAATGAGCAGTTCTTC. It yields the protein CASSFLGISGNEQFF.

The chain carries TRBV4-2 and TRBJ1-4; D unclear. The CDR3 sequence is 12 residues long. The V end lost 0 bases, the J end lost 10 bases, and 6 bases lay between the germline ends. The germline V gene encodes CDR1 LGHNA and CDR2 YNFKEQ. The CDR3 here is CASSQDMGKLFF. The CDR3 coding sequence is TGTGCCAGCAGCCAAGATATGGGAAAACTGTTTTTT.

The V and J genes are TRBV14 and TRBJ1-2; TRBD1 matches 10 bases. With V trimmed by 6 bases and J by 0 bases, 16 bases remained unmatched. The V gene's germline CDR1 is SGHDN and CDR2 FVKESK. This CDR3 has 19 amino acids. For the CDR3, the DNA is TGTGCCAGCAGTCGCCCCTCCGGGACAGGGGCCTTTGCTAACTATGGCTACACCTTC. It encodes CASSRPSGTGAFANYGYTF.

The gene calls are TRBV20-1 and TRBJ2-1; 8 bases align to TRBD2. V lost 4 bases, J lost 8 bases, and 7 bases stayed unmatched. Germline V CDR1 and CDR2: DFQATT, SNEGSKA (reference sequence). This CDR3 region has 13 residues. The CDR3 DNA is TGCAGTGCTAAAAGGACTAGCCCGGATGAGCAGTTCTTC. Translated, it gives CSAKRTSPDEQFF.

The V and J genes are TRBV4-2 and TRBJ1-4; the D gene is possibly TRBD1 (5 bases). This CDR3 contains 17 residues. The V gene lost 0 bases and the J gene lost 8 bases, with 19 bases spanning the gap. The germline V gene encodes CDR1 LGHNA and CDR2 YNFKEQ. CDR3 DNA sequence: TGTGCCAGCAGCCAAGACTCAACAGGCACGGTCGGAGAAAAACTGTTTTTT. Translating gives CASSQDSTGTVGEKLFF.

Here the CDR3 reads CASSKALPGETQYF. CDR3 coding DNA: TGTGCCAGCAGCAAGGCCCTACCCGGGGAGACCCAGTACTTC. The chain has TRBV9 and TRBJ2-5, with D hard to call. Germline lookup yields CDR1 SGDLS and CDR2 YYNGEE. The CDR3 consists of 14 residues. Trimming cost V 4 bases and J 5 bases, with 15 bases left between them.

This clonotype was observed a handful of times. As DNA, the CDR3 is TGCAGTGCTCCTTATTCTTACGAGCAGTACTTC. It is translated as CSAPYSYEQYF. The chain links TRBV20-1 to TRBJ2-7; no clear D gene. V gave up 5 bases and J gave up 4 bases, with 9 bases separating them. The CDR3 runs to 11 residues. CDR1 DFQATT and CDR2 SNEGSKA come from the germline V gene (reference sequence).

The chain employs TRBV4-2 and TRBJ2-5; D perhaps matches TRBD1 (6 bases). V lost 0 bases to trimming and J lost 5 bases, with 13 bases between them. Germline V CDR1 and CDR2: LGHNA, YNFKEQ. CDR3 length: 15 residues. CDR3 in amino acids: CASSQEPGVGETQYF. For the CDR3, the DNA is TGTGCCAGCAGCCAAGAGCCAGGGGTCGGGGAGACCCAGTACTTC.

The J gene is TRBJ2-5, the V gene TRBV24-1; 7 nucleotides agree with TRBD2. Losses at the gene ends were 9 bases for V and 3 bases for J; bases not matched to a gene: 3. Per germline, CDR1 KGHDR and CDR2 SFDVKD. The CDR3 spans 12 residues. The CDR3 loop reads CATGGVEETQYF. CDR3 nucleotide sequence: TGTGCCACCGGGGGGGTGGAAGAGACCCAGTACTTC.

There are a few counts of this clonotype. The chain recombines TRBV29-1 with TRBJ2-7; D is possibly TRBD1 (6 bases). Trimming pared 3 bases from V and 6 bases from J, leaving 9 bases between. The CDR3 length is 11 residues. Germline V CDR1 and CDR2: SQVTM, ANQGSEA. CDR3 sequence: CSVDTGREQYF. The CDR3 DNA reads TGCAGCGTTGACACAGGGCGCGAGCAGTACTTC.

This chain uses TRBV28 with TRBJ2-7; D unresolved. Trimming shortened V by 3 bases and J by 3 bases, and 12 bases separated the two germline ends. CDR1 and CDR2 (germline): MDHEN, SYDVKM. The CDR3 is 14 amino acids. The CDR3 protein is CASSFGDGFYEQYF. CDR3 DNA: TGTGCCAGCAGTTTTGGCGACGGTTTCTACGAGCAGTACTTC.

In its sample, this clonotype was seen a few times. V is TRBV4-3 and J is TRBJ2-3; the D gene could be TRBD1 or TRBD2 (5 bases each). Per germline, CDR1 LGHNA and CDR2 YSLEER. CDR3 length: 15 residues. Trimming took off 1 base at V and 4 bases at J, with 12 bases between the two ends. The chain's CDR3 is CASSQGEGPPDTQYF. In DNA form, the CDR3 reads TGCGCCAGCAGCCAAGGCGAGGGGCCCCCAGATACGCAGTATTTT.

This sequence joins TRBV18 and TRBJ2-2; D gene uncertain. CDR3 length: 16 residues. CDR1 and CDR2 from the germline V gene are KGHSH and LQKENI. V was cut by 0 bases and J by 0 bases, with 8 bases left in between. CDR3 in amino acids: CASSPPRQANTGELFF. CDR3 sequence (DNA): TGTGCCAGCTCACCACCCAGGCAAGCGAACACCGGGGAGCTGTTTTTT.

The chain combines TRBV20-1 with TRBJ1-2; 9 bases fit TRBD1. V lost 1 base, J lost 4 bases, and 4 bases stayed unmatched. This CDR3 contains 14 residues. Germline V gene data show CDR1 as DFQATT and CDR2 as SNEGSKA (reference sequence). CDR3 DNA: TGCAGTGCTAGAGCTGGACAGGGGTCCTATGGCTACACCTTC. As protein: CSARAGQGSYGYTF.

For the CDR3, the DNA is TGCAGCGCTACCGGGACAGGGTTGTACAATGAGCAGTACTTC. Translation gives CSATGTGLYNEQYF. The chain recombines TRBV29-1 with TRBJ2-7; 9 bases are a match to TRBD1. The CDR3 is 14 amino acids. Germline CDR1 SQVTM, CDR2 ANQGSEA. Trimming cost V 7 bases and J 7 bases; bases outside gene matches: 14.

This clonotype was counted ten times or more. The chain carries TRBV7-9 and TRBJ2-7; no clear D gene. This CDR3 has 13 amino acids. V lost 5 bases and J lost 5, with 13 bases in between. Germline V gene sequence: CDR1 SEHNR, CDR2 FQNEAQ (reference sequence). The CDR3 sequence: CASSPGPLDEQYF. The CDR3 DNA sequence: TGTGCCAGCAGCCCCGGGCCGCTGGACGAGCAGTACTTC.

The chain is built from TRBV6-5 and TRBJ1-1; 8 bases agree with TRBD1. CDR1 and CDR2 (germline): MNHEY, SVGAGI. The CDR3 is 16 residues long. The trim removed 0 bases at V and 5 bases at J, leaving 8 bases unmatched. The CDR3 coding sequence is TGTGCCAGCAGTTACTCTCGGAACAGGGGGAGAACTGAAGCTTTCTTT. Encoded protein: CASSYSRNRGRTEAFF.